A single sample is the source of the 9 T cell receptor beta chains below, sequenced in a study of Ad26.COV2.S vaccination and SARS-CoV-2 variants. Here immunoSEQ multiplex PCR was the method, and the copy in TCRdb shows in-frame clones only, minus some. Among around 300,000 clones listed, about 88% were seen once. Stated treatment: some 20 received Ad26.COV2.S at low or high dose, single or two shots; about 5 received placebo; per-sample allocation not given. The samples date from day 63 after the first vaccine or placebo injection. The specimen comprised peripheral blood, sampled in a trial of Ad26.COV2.S vaccine versus placebo. Every receptor here comes from a person aged 18-60 years who received the Ad26.COV2.S COVID-19 vaccine or a placebo.

The chain links TRBV14 to TRBJ2-1; D tentatively reads TRBD1 or TRBD2 (5 bases each). The length of the CDR3 is 16 residues. Trimming removed 4 bases from V and 4 bases from J, with 17 bases in between. Per germline, CDR1 SGHDN and CDR2 FVKESK. Here the CDR3 reads CASSRLEGLVYNEQFF. As DNA, the CDR3 is TGTGCCAGCAGCCGTCTTGAGGGGTTAGTTTACAATGAGCAGTTCTTC.

V is TRBV6-1 and J is TRBJ2-2; TRBD1 might be the D (6 bases). CDR1 is MNHNS, CDR2 SASEGT, per germline. The CDR3 is made up of 15 amino acids. V lost 2 bases and J lost 6, with 13 bases in between. The CDR3 sequence is CASSEHDRISGELFF. The CDR3 nucleotides read TGTGCCAGCAGTGAACACGACAGGATCTCCGGGGAGCTGTTTTTT.

This sequence joins TRBV2 and TRBJ1-4; the D is unclear. Trimming took 2 bases from V and 8 from J, leaving 21 bases between them. This CDR3 is built from 17 residues. CDR1 and CDR2 (germline): SNHLY, FYNNEI. The CDR3: CASSERRTATVTEKLFF. The CDR3 DNA reads as TGTGCCAGCAGTGAACGCCGTACAGCCACTGTTACAGAAAAACTGTTTTTT.

The genes are TRBV6-2 or TRBV6-3 and TRBJ1-2, with 11 positions matching TRBD1. The CDR3 totals 18 residues. Germline CDR1 reads MNHEY; CDR2 reads SVGEGT. Trimming at V came to 5 bases and at J to 7 bases, leaving 18 bases not matched to a gene. The chain's CDR3 is CASSKHGQGAFYAVGYTF. CDR3 nucleotide sequence: TGTGCCAGCAGTAAACACGGACAGGGGGCTTTTTACGCGGTTGGCTACACCTTC.

V and J are TRBV19 and TRBJ2-1; tentatively, D is TRBD1 (5 bases). The CDR3 has 13 residues. Trimming pared 5 bases from V and 3 bases from J, leaving 8 bases between. The germline gives CDR1 LNHDA, CDR2 SQIVND (reference sequence). The CDR3 loop is CASSQGYYNEQFF. CDR3 DNA: TGTGCCAGTAGTCAGGGATACTACAATGAGCAGTTCTTC.

The rearrangement uses TRBV6-1 and TRBJ2-1; 11 positions agree with TRBD2. The CDR3 extends over 16 amino acids. The trim removed 1 base at V and 12 bases at J, leaving 11 bases unmatched. The germline V gene encodes CDR1 MNHNS and CDR2 SASEGT. The CDR3 spells CASSEGSSGGWRRQFF. CDR3 in DNA: TGTGCCAGCAGTGAAGGCTCTAGCGGGGGGTGGCGTAGGCAGTTCTTC.

The CDR3 here is CASSPTGTFGGANVLTF. DNA of the CDR3: TGTGCCAGCTCACCAACAGGGACTTTCGGTGGGGCCAACGTCCTGACTTTC. This chain joins TRBV18 and TRBJ2-6; D possibly matches TRBD1 or TRBD2 (6 bases each). Trimming cost V 2 bases and J 3 bases, with 14 bases left between them. Germline-derived CDR1 and CDR2 are KGHSH and LQKENI. The CDR3 length is 17 residues.

This chain joins TRBV6-6 and TRBJ1-5; TRBD1 is a possible D gene (5 bases). The CDR3 length is 14 residues. V was shortened by 7 bases and J by 3 bases, with 13 bases between the two germline ends. Germline CDR1 is MNHNY and CDR2 is SVGAGI (reference sequence). In DNA form, the CDR3 reads TGTGCCAGCAACCTCCAGGGTGACAATCAGCCCCAGCATTTT. This codes for CASNLQGDNQPQHF.

As DNA, the CDR3 is TGCGCCAGCAGCCATGGGAGCGGAGATAACACCGGGGAGCTGTTTTTT. Residues: CASSHGSGDNTGELFF. V gene TRBV4-3 combines with J gene TRBJ2-2, with D perhaps TRBD2 (5 bases). The length of the CDR3 is 16 residues. Germline lookup yields CDR1 LGHNA and CDR2 YSLEER. Trimming pared 3 bases from V and 2 bases from J, leaving 13 bases between.